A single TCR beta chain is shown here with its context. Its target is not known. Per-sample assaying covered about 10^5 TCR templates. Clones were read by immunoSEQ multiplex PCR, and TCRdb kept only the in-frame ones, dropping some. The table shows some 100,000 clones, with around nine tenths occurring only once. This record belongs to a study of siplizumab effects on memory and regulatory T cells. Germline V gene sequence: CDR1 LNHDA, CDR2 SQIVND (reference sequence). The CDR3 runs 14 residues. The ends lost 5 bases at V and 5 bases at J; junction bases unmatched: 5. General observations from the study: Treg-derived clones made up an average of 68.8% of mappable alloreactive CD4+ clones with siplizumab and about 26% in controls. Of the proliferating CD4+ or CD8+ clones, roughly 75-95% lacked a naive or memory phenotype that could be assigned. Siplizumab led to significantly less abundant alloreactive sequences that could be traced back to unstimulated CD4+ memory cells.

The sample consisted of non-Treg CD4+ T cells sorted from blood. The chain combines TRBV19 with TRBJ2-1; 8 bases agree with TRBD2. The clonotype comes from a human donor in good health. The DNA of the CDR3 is TGTGCCAGTAGTCGGGGACTAGGAAACAATGAGCAGTTCTTC. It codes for CASSRGLGNNEQFF. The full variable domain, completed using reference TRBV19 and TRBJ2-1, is DGGITQSPKYLFRKEGQNVTLSCEQNLNHDAMYWYRQDPGQGLRLIYYSQIVNDFQKGDIAEGYSVSREKKESFPLTVTSAQKNPTAFYLCASSRGLGNNEQFFGPGTRLTVL.